This passage covers 30 T cell receptor beta chains from one sample sequenced in a study of cytomegalovirus exposure and HLA in healthy donors. The method was immunoSEQ multiplex PCR; TCRdb's version includes in-frame clones alone and lacks a portion of them. The repertoire holds roughly 330,000 clones, with roughly 87% as singletons. The sequenced sample was PBMCs. Receptors originate from a woman in her thirties in good health and CMV-seropositive.

The chain joins TRBV7-2 to TRBJ2-3; the D gene is possibly TRBD1 (5 bases). CDR1 and CDR2 from the germline V gene are SGHTA and FQGNSA. Trimming stripped 2 bases from V and 3 bases from J, with 9 bases between. CDR3 length: 14 residues. This chain's CDR3 is CASSLRSGTDTQYF. DNA of the CDR3: TGTGCCAGCAGCTTAAGGTCAGGGACAGATACGCAGTATTTT.

This clone has only one observation. This chain connects TRBV6-5 to TRBJ1-1, with a possible D match to TRBD1 (6 bases). The CDR3 extends over 14 amino acids. V was cut by 6 bases and J by 0 bases, with 11 bases left in between. The germline V gene encodes CDR1 MNHEY and CDR2 SVGAGI. The CDR3 loop reads CASSPDSLNTEAFF. The CDR3, as DNA: TGTGCCAGCAGCCCGGACAGCTTGAACACTGAAGCTTTCTTT.

This chain joins TRBV9 and TRBJ2-2, with unresolved D. Germline CDR1 SGDLS, CDR2 YYNGEE. The CDR3 loop spans 16 amino acids. V was pared by 0 bases and J by 1 base, with 10 bases between. CDR3 loop: CASSVEPLWNTGELFF. The DNA of the CDR3 is TGTGCCAGCAGCGTAGAACCCCTATGGAACACCGGGGAGCTGTTTTTT.

The table lists this clone with a few counts. V is TRBV7-8 and J is TRBJ2-1; TRBD1 aligns across 9 bases. Per germline, CDR1 SGHVS and CDR2 FQNEAQ. J was trimmed by 4 bases and V by 5 bases; bases with no gene match: 6. The CDR3 is 15 amino acids. CDR3 in DNA: TGTGCCAGCAGCAGGGGACAGGGCAGTTACAATGAGCAGTTCTTC. Translating it yields CASSRGQGSYNEQFF.

The chain employs TRBV6-1 and TRBJ2-1, with 7 bases identical to TRBD2. Germline CDR1 reads MNHNS; CDR2 reads SASEGT. The length of the CDR3 is 16 residues. With V trimmed by 4 bases and J by 2 bases, 8 bases remained unmatched. The CDR3 loop is CASSAPGGLTYNEQFF. In DNA form, the CDR3 reads TGTGCCAGCAGTGCCCCGGGAGGCCTAACCTACAATGAGCAGTTCTTC.

V is TRBV9 and J is TRBJ2-1, with D unclear. Germline V gene data show CDR1 as SGDLS and CDR2 as YYNGEE. The CDR3 spans 15 residues. Between the trimmed V and J ends, which lost 3 bases and 0 bases, there was a span of 10 bases. The CDR3 DNA follows: TGTGCCAGCAGCGCTGGCCCCAGCTCCTACAATGAGCAGTTCTTC. Its translation: CASSAGPSSYNEQFF.

The J gene is TRBJ2-7, the V gene TRBV14; 8 bases fit TRBD2. Germline values: CDR1 SGHDN, CDR2 FVKESK. This CDR3 is built from 13 residues. V lost 4 bases, J lost 1 base, and 0 bases stayed unmatched. CDR3 sequence: CASSLAGSYEQYF. CDR3 nucleotides: TGTGCCAGCAGCCTAGCGGGGTCCTACGAGCAGTACTTC. The full variable domain, completed using reference TRBV14 and TRBJ2-7, is EAGVTQFPSHSVIEKGQTVTLRCDPISGHDNLYWYRRVMGKEIKFLLHFVKESKQDESGMPNNRFLAERTGGTYSTLKVQPAELEDSGVYFCASSLAGSYEQYFGPGTRLTVT.

The V call is TRBV5-1, the J call TRBJ1-3, with no clear D. CDR1 and CDR2 from the germline V gene are SGHRS and YFSETQ. This CDR3 comprises 15 residues. V lost 2 bases and J lost 2, with 11 bases in between. CDR3 in amino acids: CASSFEGLAGNTIYF. The CDR3 DNA reads as TGCGCCAGCAGCTTTGAGGGTTTGGCTGGAAACACCATATATTTT. Based on the CDR3 plus reference TRBV5-1 and TRBJ1-3, the full variable domain is KAGVTQTPRYLIKTRGQQVTLSCSPISGHRSVSWYQQTPGQGLQFLFEYFSETQRNKGNFPGRFSGRQFSNSRSEMNVSTLELGDSALYLCASSFEGLAGNTIYFGEGSWLTVV.

The chain employs TRBV29-1 and TRBJ2-7; 8 nucleotides line up with TRBD1. Germline V gives CDR1 SQVTM, CDR2 ANQGSEA. The trim removed 3 bases at V and 3 bases at J, leaving 4 bases unmatched. CDR3 length equals 13 residues. The CDR3 is CSVEGTGNYEQYF. The CDR3 nucleotides are TGCAGCGTTGAGGGGACAGGCAACTACGAGCAGTACTTC.

This chain uses TRBV6-1 with TRBJ2-1, with D possibly matching TRBD1 (5 bases). The CDR3 is made up of 14 amino acids. The germline V and J ends were trimmed by 7 bases and 8 bases, with 18 bases remaining between them. The germline CDR1 and CDR2 sequences are MNHNS and SASEGT. In DNA, the CDR3 is TGTGCCAGCAAGAGATTTCCAGGGTTCGATGAGCAGTTCTTC. It yields the protein CASKRFPGFDEQFF.

V usage is TRBV9 and J usage is TRBJ2-3, with D possibly matching TRBD2 (6 bases). V was trimmed by 4 bases and J by 1 base, leaving 22 bases between them. The CDR3 totals 18 residues. Germline V gives CDR1 SGDLS, CDR2 YYNGEE. In DNA, the CDR3 is TGTGCCAGCAGCACCTACCGCTCGGACTACCGTCGCACAGATACGCAGTATTTT. Protein: CASSTYRSDYRRTDTQYF. The variable domain in full, with the rest retrieved from reference TRBV9 and TRBJ2-3, is DSGVTQTPKHLITATGQRVTLRCSPRSGDLSVYWYQQSLDQGLQFLIQYYNGEERAKGNILERFSAQQFPDLHSELNLSSLELGDSALYFCASSTYRSDYRRTDTQYFGPGTRLTVL.

V gene TRBV2 combines with J gene TRBJ1-5; 8 nucleotides agree with TRBD1. The CDR3 contains 14 residues. The J segment lost 3 bases and the V segment lost 8 bases, leaving 6 bases of the junction unmatched. Per germline, CDR1 SNHLY and CDR2 FYNNEI. The CDR3 here is CASFTGGYNQPQHF. Here the CDR3 DNA reads TGTGCCAGCTTTACAGGGGGTTACAATCAGCCCCAGCATTTT.

This sequence joins TRBV7-9 and TRBJ2-7; 7 nucleotides align to TRBD2. Germline CDR1 and CDR2: SEHNR and FQNEAQ (reference sequence). The CDR3 spans 13 residues. Unmatched junction bases numbered 9, after V lost 1 base and J lost 12 bases. The DNA of the CDR3 is TGTGCCAGCAGCTTAGATGTCGGCGGGAGAGGGTACTTC. It translates to CASSLDVGGRGYF.

The gene calls are TRBV15 and TRBJ2-1; D perhaps matches TRBD2 (6 bases). Germline V gene sequence: CDR1 LNHNV, CDR2 YYDKDF (reference sequence). This CDR3 comprises 16 residues. V dropped 5 bases and J dropped 0 bases, with 14 bases sitting between them. CDR3 in DNA: TGTGCCACCAGCGGACGCGGGGTACTCTCCTACAATGAGCAGTTCTTC. It codes for CATSGRGVLSYNEQFF. The entire variable domain, with the rest obtained from reference TRBV15 and TRBJ2-1, is as follows: DAMVIQNPRYQVTQFGKPVTLSCSQTLNHNVMYWYQQKSSQAPKLLFHYYDKDFNNEADTPDNFQSRRPNTSFCFLDIRSPGLGDTAMYLCATSGRGVLSYNEQFFGPGTRLTVL.

The CDR3 DNA is TGTGCCAGCAGGGGACTAGCGGGAGGGGAGGAGACCCAGTACTTC. This codes for CASRGLAGGEETQYF. The gene calls are TRBV27 and TRBJ2-5, with 16 bases identical to TRBD2. From germline, CDR1 is MNHEY and CDR2 SMNVEV (reference sequence). The CDR3 has 15 residues. V shed 6 bases and J 5 bases; nucleotides not matched to a gene: 3.

The rearrangement links TRBV4-1 to TRBJ2-7; 12 nucleotides align to TRBD1. Per the germline V gene, CDR1 is MGHRA and CDR2 is YSYEKL. This CDR3 contains 16 residues. Trimming removed 2 bases from V and 4 bases from J; junction bases left unmatched: 6. DNA for the CDR3: TGCGCCAGCAGCCAATCACCGGGACAGGGGGCGTACGAGCAGTACTTC. Translated: CASSQSPGQGAYEQYF.

This chain links TRBV27 with TRBJ2-1, with 11 bases aligning to TRBD2. The CDR3 covers 19 residues. Trimming took 3 bases from V and 7 from J; bases not matched to a gene: 17. Germline V gene lookup returns CDR1 MNHEY and CDR2 SMNVEV (reference sequence). CDR3 bases: TGTGCCAGCAGTTTCCTTTTTAGCGGGAGGGCCCTCCCCGGGAATGAGCAGTTCTTC. This codes for CASSFLFSGRALPGNEQFF.

The rearrangement links TRBV18 to TRBJ1-5; no reliable D call. The germline V gene encodes CDR1 KGHSH and CDR2 LQKENI. The V and J ends lost 8 bases and 1 base respectively, with 9 bases between them. The CDR3 spans 13 residues. The CDR3 nucleotides are TGTGCCAGCGGTTTTGAAAGCAATCAGCCCCAGCATTTT. Its translation: CASGFESNQPQHF.

Concerning this clone: Other DNA sequences from this sample encode an identical CDR3 as well. The CDR3 DNA reads as TGTGCCAGCAGCGCAGAAGAGACCCAGTACTTC. Residues: CASSAEETQYF. This sequence joins TRBV9 and TRBJ2-5; no firm D call. The CDR3 contains 11 residues. Germline V CDR1 and CDR2: SGDLS, YYNGEE. The V end lost 3 bases, the J end lost 3 bases, and 3 bases lay between the germline ends.

The chain joins TRBV6-6 to TRBJ2-3; 8 bases are shared with TRBD2. This CDR3 has 16 residues. Germline-derived CDR1 and CDR2 are MNHNY and SVGAGI (reference sequence). The junction had 10 bases not matched to a gene; V was cut back by 7 bases and J by 1 base. CDR3 residues: CASTISGGWGTDTQYF. As DNA, the CDR3 is TGTGCCAGCACCATATCGGGGGGGTGGGGCACAGATACGCAGTATTTT.

This clone appeared a single time. The chain combines TRBV4-3 with TRBJ2-7; TRBD2 matches at 7 bases. The J segment lost 7 bases and the V segment lost 2 bases, leaving 11 bases of the junction unmatched. Germline V gene data show CDR1 as LGHNA and CDR2 as YSLEER. This CDR3 has 15 amino acids. The DNA for the CDR3 is TGCGCCAGCAGCCAATTACTAGCGCCTGAGGGGGAGCAGTACTTC. Its translation is CASSQLLAPEGEQYF.

The chain joins TRBV4-2 to TRBJ2-2, with 11 bases that match TRBD2. V gave up 6 bases and J gave up 4 bases; unmatched junction bases: 7. CDR3 length: 16 amino acids. Germline V lookup: CDR1 LGHNA, CDR2 YNFKEQ. The CDR3 coding sequence is TGTGCCAGCAGTTCGGTTAGCGGGGGGGCCACCGGGGAGCTGTTTTTT. Its protein product is CASSSVSGGATGELFF.

The rearrangement uses TRBV29-1 and TRBJ2-7, with TRBD1 identical over 9 bases. CDR3 size: 13 residues. Germline values: CDR1 SQVTM, CDR2 ANQGSEA. After removal of 6 bases from V and 1 base from J, the junction contained 4 bases not matched to a gene. As DNA, the CDR3 is TGCAGCGTCGAACAGGGGGCTTCCTACGAGCAGTACTTC. This codes for CSVEQGASYEQYF.

This clone was recorded once. The V gene is TRBV5-1, the J gene TRBJ2-2, with TRBD2 as a possible D gene (5 bases). The CDR3 spans 15 residues. Trimming took off 0 bases at V and 4 bases at J, with 10 bases between the two ends. Germline V CDR1 and CDR2: SGHRS, YFSETQ. Here the CDR3 reads CASSLDGVSTGELFF. CDR3 nucleotide sequence: TGCGCCAGCAGCTTGGACGGGGTCAGCACCGGGGAGCTGTTTTTT.

The J gene is TRBJ2-5, the V gene TRBV7-9; 8 nucleotides line up with TRBD1. Per germline, CDR1 SEHNR and CDR2 FQNEAQ (reference sequence). The CDR3 sequence is 15 residues long. Trimming removed 4 bases from V and 4 bases from J; junction bases left unmatched: 8. The CDR3 reads CASSSPLGTGETQYF. The CDR3, as DNA: TGTGCCAGCAGCTCACCACTAGGGACAGGAGAGACCCAGTACTTC.

This chain connects TRBV30 to TRBJ1-1; a possible D gene is TRBD1 (5 bases). V was trimmed by 2 bases and J by 4 bases, leaving 14 bases between them. This CDR3 region has 14 residues. Germline assignment: CDR1 GTSNPN and CDR2 SVGIG (reference sequence). CDR3 sequence (DNA): TGTGCCTGGAGTCCCGGGGCAGCGGGCACTGAAGCTTTCTTT. Its protein is CAWSPGAAGTEAFF.

The V call is TRBV4-3, the J call TRBJ2-2; D is uncertain. Trimming removed 3 bases from V and 4 bases from J, with 6 bases in between. This CDR3 region has 13 residues. The germline V gene has CDR1 LGHNA and CDR2 YSLEER. The CDR3 coding sequence is TGCGCCAGCAGCCACCTCTTCACCGGGGAGCTGTTTTTT. It encodes CASSHLFTGELFF.

The rearrangement links TRBV29-1 to TRBJ2-1; D is ambiguous. Trimming stripped 8 bases from V and 5 bases from J, with 7 bases between. Germline V gene lookup returns CDR1 SQVTM and CDR2 ANQGSEA. CDR3 length equals 10 residues. The CDR3 DNA reads TGCAGCACGTTCGACAATGAGCAGTTCTTC. Translation: CSTFDNEQFF.

The sample holds one count of this clone. This chain links TRBV7-9 with TRBJ2-3; 9 bases map to TRBD1. The junction had 5 bases not matched to a gene; V was cut back by 1 base and J by 3 bases. The CDR3 contains 16 residues. CDR1 is SEHNR, CDR2 FQNEAQ, per germline (reference sequence). The CDR3 nucleotides read TGTGCCAGCAGCTTAGGACAACAGGGGGCTACAGATACGCAGTATTTT. Its protein is CASSLGQQGATDTQYF.

This chain joins TRBV7-2 and TRBJ2-3, with TRBD2 matching over 9 bases. The germline gives CDR1 SGHTA, CDR2 FQGNSA. The CDR3 contains 16 residues. V gave up 4 bases and J gave up 0 bases; unmatched junction bases: 5. The CDR3: CASSSGGLASTDTQYF. The CDR3 nucleotides read TGTGCCAGCAGCTCAGGCGGACTAGCGAGCACAGATACGCAGTATTTT.